The clone carrying this T cell receptor beta chain was seen many times. The sample originates from a study of cytomegalovirus exposure and HLA in healthy donors. PCR was performed using 60 Vbeta and 13 Jbeta primers. Only in-frame clones appear in the TCRdb table, and some are missing; sequencing was by immunoSEQ multiplex PCR. This sample has 100,000 to 150,000 clones, with 75% to 85% found just once. Trimming left V 1 base short and J 4 bases short, with 13 bases between. In germline, CDR1 is LGHNA, CDR2 YSLEER. The CDR3 spans 15 residues. This chain links TRBV4-3 with TRBJ1-1, with D perhaps matching TRBD1 (5 bases). The material sequenced was PBMCs. The clonotype was recovered from a middle-aged woman in good health and CMV-seronegative. This CDR3 reads CASSQGQTEVTEAFF. The DNA for the CDR3 is TGCGCCAGCAGCCAAGGACAGACCGAGGTCACTGAAGCTTTCTTT.